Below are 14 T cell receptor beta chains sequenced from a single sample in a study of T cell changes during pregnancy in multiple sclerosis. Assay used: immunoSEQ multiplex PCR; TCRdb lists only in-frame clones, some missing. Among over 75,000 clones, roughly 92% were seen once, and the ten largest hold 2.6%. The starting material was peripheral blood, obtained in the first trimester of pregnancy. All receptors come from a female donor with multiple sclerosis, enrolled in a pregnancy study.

This chain's CDR3 is CASSYVSGARDEQYF. CDR3 nucleotide sequence: TGTGCCAGCAGCTACGTTAGCGGAGCGCGGGACGAGCAGTACTTC. The chain links TRBV5-6 to TRBJ2-7, with D perhaps TRBD2 (6 bases). V was trimmed by 3 bases and J by 5 bases, leaving 18 bases between them. The CDR3 consists of 15 residues. In germline, CDR1 is SGHDT, CDR2 YYEEEE.

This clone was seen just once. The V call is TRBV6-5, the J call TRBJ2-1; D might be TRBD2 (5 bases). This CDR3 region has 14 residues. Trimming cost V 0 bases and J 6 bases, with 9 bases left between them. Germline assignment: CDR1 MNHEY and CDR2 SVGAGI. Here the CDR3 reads CASSYSSSVNEQFF. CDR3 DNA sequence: TGTGCCAGCAGTTACTCGAGTAGCGTCAATGAGCAGTTCTTC.

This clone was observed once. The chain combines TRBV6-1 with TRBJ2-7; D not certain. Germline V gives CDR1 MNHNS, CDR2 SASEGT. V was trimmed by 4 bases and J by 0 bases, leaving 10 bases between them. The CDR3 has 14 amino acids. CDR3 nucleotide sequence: TGTGCCAGCAGTGGTCGGGTTAGCTCCTACGAGCAGTACTTC. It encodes CASSGRVSSYEQYF.

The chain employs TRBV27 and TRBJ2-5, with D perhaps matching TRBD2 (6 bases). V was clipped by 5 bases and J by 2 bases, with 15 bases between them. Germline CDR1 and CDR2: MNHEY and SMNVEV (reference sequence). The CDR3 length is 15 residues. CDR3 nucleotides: TGTGCCAGCAGTAAACAGGACTACACACAAGAGACCCAGTACTTC. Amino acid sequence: CASSKQDYTQETQYF.

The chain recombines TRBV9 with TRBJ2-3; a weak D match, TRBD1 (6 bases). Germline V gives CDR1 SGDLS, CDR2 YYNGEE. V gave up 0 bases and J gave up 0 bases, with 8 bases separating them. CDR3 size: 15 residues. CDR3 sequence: CASSVVGQSTDTQYF. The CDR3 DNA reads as TGTGCCAGCAGCGTAGTGGGACAAAGCACAGATACGCAGTATTTT. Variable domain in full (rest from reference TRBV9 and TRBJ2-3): DSGVTQTPKHLITATGQRVTLRCSPRSGDLSVYWYQQSLDQGLQFLIQYYNGEERAKGNILERFSAQQFPDLHSELNLSSLELGDSALYFCASSVVGQSTDTQYFGPGTRLTVL.

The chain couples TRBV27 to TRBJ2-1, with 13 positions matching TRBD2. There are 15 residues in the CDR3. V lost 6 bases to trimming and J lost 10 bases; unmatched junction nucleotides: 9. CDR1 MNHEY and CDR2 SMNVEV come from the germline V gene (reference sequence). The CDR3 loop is CASSSGTSGTGEQFF. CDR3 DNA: TGTGCCAGCAGCTCCGGGACTAGCGGGACAGGGGAGCAGTTCTTC.

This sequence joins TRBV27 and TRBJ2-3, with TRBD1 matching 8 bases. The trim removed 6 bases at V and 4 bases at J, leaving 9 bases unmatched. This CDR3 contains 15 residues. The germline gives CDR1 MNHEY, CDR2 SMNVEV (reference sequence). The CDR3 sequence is CASSTLQGGADTQYF. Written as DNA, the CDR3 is TGTGCCAGCAGCACACTACAGGGGGGAGCAGATACGCAGTATTTT.

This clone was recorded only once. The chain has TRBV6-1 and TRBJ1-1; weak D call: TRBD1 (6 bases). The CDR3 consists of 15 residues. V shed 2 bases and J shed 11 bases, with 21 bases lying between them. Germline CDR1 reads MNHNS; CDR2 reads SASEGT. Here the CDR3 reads CASSESGGLQRVAFF. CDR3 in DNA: TGTGCCAGCAGTGAATCGGGGGGCCTTCAGCGGGTGGCTTTCTTT.

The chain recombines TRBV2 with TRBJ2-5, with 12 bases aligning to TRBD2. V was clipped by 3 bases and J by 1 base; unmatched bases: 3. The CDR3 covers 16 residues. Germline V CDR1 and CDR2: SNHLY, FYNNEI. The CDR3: CASSDGLAGIQETQYF. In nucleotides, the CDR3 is TGTGCCAGCAGTGACGGACTAGCGGGGATCCAAGAGACCCAGTACTTC.

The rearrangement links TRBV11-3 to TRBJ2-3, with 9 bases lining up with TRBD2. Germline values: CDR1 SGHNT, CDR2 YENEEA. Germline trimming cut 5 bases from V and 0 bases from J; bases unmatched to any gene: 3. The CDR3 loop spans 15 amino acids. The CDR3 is CASSASGGSTDTQYF. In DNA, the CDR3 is TGTGCCAGCAGCGCGAGCGGGGGGAGCACAGATACGCAGTATTTT.

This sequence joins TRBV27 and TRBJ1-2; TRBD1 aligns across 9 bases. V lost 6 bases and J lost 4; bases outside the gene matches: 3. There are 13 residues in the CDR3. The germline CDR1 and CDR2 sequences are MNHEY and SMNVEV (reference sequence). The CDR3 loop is CASRTGGGYGYTF. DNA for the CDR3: TGTGCCAGCAGGACAGGGGGAGGCTATGGCTACACCTTC.

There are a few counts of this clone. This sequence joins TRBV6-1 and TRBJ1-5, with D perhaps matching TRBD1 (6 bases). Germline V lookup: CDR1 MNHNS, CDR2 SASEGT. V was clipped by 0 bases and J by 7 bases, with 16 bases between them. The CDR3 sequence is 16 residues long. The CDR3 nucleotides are TGTGCCAGCAGTGAAGCCTTAGGGGGGGCAGGGCAGCCCCAGCATTTT. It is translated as CASSEALGGAGQPQHF.

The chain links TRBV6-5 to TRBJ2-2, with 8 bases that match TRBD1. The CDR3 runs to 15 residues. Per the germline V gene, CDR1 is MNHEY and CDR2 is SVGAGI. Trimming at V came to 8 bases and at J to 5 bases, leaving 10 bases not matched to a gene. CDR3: CASGPWTGRTGELFF. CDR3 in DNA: TGTGCCAGCGGGCCTTGGACAGGGCGAACCGGGGAGCTGTTTTTT.

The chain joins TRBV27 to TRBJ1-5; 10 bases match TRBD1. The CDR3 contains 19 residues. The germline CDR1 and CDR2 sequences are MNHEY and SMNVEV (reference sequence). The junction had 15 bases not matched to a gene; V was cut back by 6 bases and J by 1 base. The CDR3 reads CASSPSRTGGALSNQPQHF. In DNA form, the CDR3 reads TGTGCCAGCAGCCCCTCGAGGACAGGGGGGGCCTTAAGCAATCAGCCCCAGCATTTT.